This record concerns one T cell receptor beta chain sequence. These data belong to a study of blood T cell repertoires in COVID-19. Turning to the study itself: T cells, B-cell-depleted T cells, or PBMCs supplied cDNA or gDNA.

Produced via immunoSEQ multiplex PCR; TCRdb's table is partial and in-frame only. The sample lists 300,000 to 350,000 clones, over 90% occurring once. The V and J ends lost 5 bases and 4 bases respectively, with 12 bases between them. Germline V gene data show CDR1 as SGHTA and CDR2 as FQGTGA. The CDR3 covers 14 residues. This sequence joins TRBV7-3 and TRBJ2-1; the D gene is possibly TRBD2 (6 bases). The sequenced sample consisted of PBMCs or T cells enriched from blood (not recorded which). The origin of this receptor is a woman aged 25 to 39 who had been exposed to COVID-19. CDR3 nucleotide sequence: TGTGCCAGCAGCCTAGGAGGGCAGTACAATGAGCAGTTCTTC. Residues: CASSLGGQYNEQFF.